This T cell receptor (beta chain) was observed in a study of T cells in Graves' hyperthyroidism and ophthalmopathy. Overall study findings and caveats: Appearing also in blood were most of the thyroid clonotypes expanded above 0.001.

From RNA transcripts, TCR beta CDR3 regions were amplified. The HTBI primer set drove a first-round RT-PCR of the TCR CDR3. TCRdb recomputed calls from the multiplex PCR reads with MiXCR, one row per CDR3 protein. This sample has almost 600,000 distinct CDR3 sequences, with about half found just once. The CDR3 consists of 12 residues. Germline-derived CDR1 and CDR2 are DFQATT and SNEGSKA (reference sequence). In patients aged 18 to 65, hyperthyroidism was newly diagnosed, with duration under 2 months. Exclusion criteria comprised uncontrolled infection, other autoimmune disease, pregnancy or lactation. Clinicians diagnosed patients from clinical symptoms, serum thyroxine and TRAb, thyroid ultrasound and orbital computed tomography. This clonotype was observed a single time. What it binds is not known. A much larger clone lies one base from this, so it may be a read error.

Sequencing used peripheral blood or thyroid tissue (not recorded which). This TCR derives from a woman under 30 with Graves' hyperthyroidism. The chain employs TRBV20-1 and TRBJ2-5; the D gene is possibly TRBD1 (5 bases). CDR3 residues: CSSGRQQETQYF. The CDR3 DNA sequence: TGCAGCTCAGGAAGACAGCAAGAGACCCAGTACTTC.